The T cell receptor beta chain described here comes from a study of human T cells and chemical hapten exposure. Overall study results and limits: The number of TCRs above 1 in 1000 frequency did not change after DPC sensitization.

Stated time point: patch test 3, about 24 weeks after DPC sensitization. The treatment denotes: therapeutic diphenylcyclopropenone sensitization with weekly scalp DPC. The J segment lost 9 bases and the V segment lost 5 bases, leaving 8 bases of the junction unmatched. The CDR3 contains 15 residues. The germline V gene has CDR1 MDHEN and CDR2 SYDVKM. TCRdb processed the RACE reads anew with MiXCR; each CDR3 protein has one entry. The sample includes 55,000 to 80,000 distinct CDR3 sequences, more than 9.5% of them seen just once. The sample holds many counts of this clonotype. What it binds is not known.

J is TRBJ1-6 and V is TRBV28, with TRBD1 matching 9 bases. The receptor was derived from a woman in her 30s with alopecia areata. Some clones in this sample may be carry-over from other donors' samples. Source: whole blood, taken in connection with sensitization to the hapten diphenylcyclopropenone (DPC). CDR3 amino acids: CASSPLTGGVSPLHF. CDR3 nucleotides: TGTGCCAGCAGTCCTCTGACAGGGGGGGTTTCACCCCTCCACTTT.